This T cell receptor beta chain was sequenced for a study of cytomegalovirus exposure and HLA in healthy donors. A multiplex PCR was run with 60 Vbeta primers and 13 Jbeta primers. Repertoires were generated with immunoSEQ multiplex PCR, while TCRdb's copy carries only in-frame clones and drops some. The table shows approximately 140,000 clones, with roughly 73% occurring only once. General study points: Rarity held for most TCR sequences, but there were some public TCRs that occurred in many donors.

CDR1 and CDR2 (germline): MDHEN, SYDVKM. The length of the CDR3 is 14 residues. V was clipped by 7 bases and J by 10 bases; unmatched bases: 9. To note about this clone: Its antigen is not known.

Sequencing was done on a sample of PBMCs. This sequence was found in a female donor in good health and CMV-seronegative. This chain links TRBV28 with TRBJ2-1, with TRBD2 matching over 11 bases. The chain's CDR3 is CASTLLTSGNEQFF. CDR3 DNA: TGTGCCAGCACCCTACTGACTAGCGGGAACGAGCAGTTCTTC.